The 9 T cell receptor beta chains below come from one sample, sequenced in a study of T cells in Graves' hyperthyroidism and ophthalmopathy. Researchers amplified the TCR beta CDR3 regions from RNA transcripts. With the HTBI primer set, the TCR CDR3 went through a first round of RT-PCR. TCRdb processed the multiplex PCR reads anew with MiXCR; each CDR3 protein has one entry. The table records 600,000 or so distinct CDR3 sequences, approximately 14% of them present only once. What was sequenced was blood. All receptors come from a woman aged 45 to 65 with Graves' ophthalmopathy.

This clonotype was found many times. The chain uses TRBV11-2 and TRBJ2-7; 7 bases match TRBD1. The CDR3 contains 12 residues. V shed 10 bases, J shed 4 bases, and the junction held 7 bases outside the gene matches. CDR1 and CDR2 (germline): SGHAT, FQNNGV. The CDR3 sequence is CAIRQGQYEQYF. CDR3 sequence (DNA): TGTGCCATCCGACAGGGTCAGTACGAGCAGTACTTC.

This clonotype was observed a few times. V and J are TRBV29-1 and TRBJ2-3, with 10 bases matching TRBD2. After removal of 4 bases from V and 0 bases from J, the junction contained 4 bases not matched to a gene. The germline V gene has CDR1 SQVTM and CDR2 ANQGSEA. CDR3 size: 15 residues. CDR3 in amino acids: CSVVFSGGSTDTQYF. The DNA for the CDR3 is TGCAGCGTTGTTTTTAGCGGGGGGAGCACAGATACGCAGTATTTT.

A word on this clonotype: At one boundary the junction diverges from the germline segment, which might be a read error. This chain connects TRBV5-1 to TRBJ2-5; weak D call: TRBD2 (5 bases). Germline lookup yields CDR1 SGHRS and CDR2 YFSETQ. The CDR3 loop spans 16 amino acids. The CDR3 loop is CASSLAQRLNQETRYF. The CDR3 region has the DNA TGCGCCAGCAGCTTGGCCCAACGACTAAATCAAGAGACCCGGTACTTC.

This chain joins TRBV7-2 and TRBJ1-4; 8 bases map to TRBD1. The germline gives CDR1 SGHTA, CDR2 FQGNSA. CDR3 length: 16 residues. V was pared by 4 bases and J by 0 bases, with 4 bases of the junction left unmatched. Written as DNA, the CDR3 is TGTGCCAGCAGCTCGGGACAGGTTGCAACTAATGAAAAACTGTTTTTT. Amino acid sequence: CASSSGQVATNEKLFF.

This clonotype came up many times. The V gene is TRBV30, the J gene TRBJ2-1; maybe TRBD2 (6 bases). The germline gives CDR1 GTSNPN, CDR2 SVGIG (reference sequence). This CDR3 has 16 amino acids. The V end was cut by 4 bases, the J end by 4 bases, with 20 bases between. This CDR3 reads CAWTPTRDLEYNEQFF. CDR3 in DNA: TGTGCCTGGACTCCCACCAGGGACTTGGAGTACAATGAGCAGTTCTTC. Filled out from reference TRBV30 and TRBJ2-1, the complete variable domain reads SQTIHQWPATLVQPVGSPLSLECTVEGTSNPNLYWYRQAAGRGLQLLFYSVGIGQISSEVPQNLSASRPQDRQFILSSKKLLLSDSGFYLCAWTPTRDLEYNEQFFGPGTRLTVL.

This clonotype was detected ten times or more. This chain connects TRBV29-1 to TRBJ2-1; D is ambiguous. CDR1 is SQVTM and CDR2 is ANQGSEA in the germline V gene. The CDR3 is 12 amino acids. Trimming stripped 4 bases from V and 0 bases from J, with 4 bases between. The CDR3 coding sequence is TGCAGCGTTGTCGGCTCCTACAATGAGCAGTTCTTC. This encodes CSVVGSYNEQFF.

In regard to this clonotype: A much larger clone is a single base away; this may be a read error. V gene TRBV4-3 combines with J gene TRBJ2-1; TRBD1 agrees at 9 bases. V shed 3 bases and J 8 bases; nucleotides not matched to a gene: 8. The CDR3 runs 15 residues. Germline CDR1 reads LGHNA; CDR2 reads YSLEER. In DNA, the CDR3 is TGCGCCAGCAGCCACTACGGGACAGGGTTGGATGAGCAGTTCTTC. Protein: CASSHYGTGLDEQFF.

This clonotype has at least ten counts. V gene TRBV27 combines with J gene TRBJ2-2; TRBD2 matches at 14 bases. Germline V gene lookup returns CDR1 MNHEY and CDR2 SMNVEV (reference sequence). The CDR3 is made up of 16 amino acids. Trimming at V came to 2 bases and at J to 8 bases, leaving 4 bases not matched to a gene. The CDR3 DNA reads TGTGCCAGCAGTTTAGGGACTAGCGGGAGCGCGGGGGAGCTGTTTTTT. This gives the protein CASSLGTSGSAGELFF.

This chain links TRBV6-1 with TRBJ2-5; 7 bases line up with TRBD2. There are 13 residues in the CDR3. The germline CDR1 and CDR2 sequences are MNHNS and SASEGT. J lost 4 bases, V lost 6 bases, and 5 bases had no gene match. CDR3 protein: CASRRTSIETQYF. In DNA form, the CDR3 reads TGTGCCAGCAGGAGGACTAGTATAGAGACCCAGTACTTC.